Listed below are T cell receptor beta chains from one sample, sequenced in a study of blood T cell repertoires in COVID-19. Only in-frame clones appear in the TCRdb table, and some are missing; sequencing was by immunoSEQ multiplex PCR. There are more than 350,000 clones in the sample; around 87% occur only once, and 8.5% to 12% lies in the top ten. The specimen was peripheral blood. All receptors derive from a woman younger than 45 with COVID-19, enrolled during active disease. CDR3s include the opening cysteine and the closing phenylalanine or tryptophan. Fields, in order: clone size, J gene, V gene, D gene, CDR3 DNA, CDR3 protein. The D gene is left open where the match is weak. The size field is filled for only some rows; it gives once, few, many or a size class.

clone size: NA; J gene: TRBJ2-2; V gene: TRBV6-2/TRBV6-3; D gene: NA; CDR3 DNA: TGTGCCAGCAGTTTGAGCGGGCTGGACACCGGGGAGCTGTTTTTT; CDR3 protein: CASSLSGLDTGELFF
clone size: NA; J gene: TRBJ2-1; V gene: TRBV7-6; D gene: TRBD2; CDR3 DNA: TGTGCCAGCAGCTTAAGCGGGAGCTGGTCCTACAATGAGCAGTTCTTC; CDR3 protein: CASSLSGSWSYNEQFF
clone size: NA; J gene: TRBJ1-5; V gene: TRBV28; D gene: TRBD1; CDR3 DNA: TGTGCCAGCAGTTTATTAGGACAGGGGGCTATGCAGCCCCAGCATTTT; CDR3 protein: CASSLLGQGAMQPQHF
clone size: NA; J gene: TRBJ1-3; V gene: TRBV3-1/TRBV3-2; D gene: NA; CDR3 DNA: TGTGCCAGCAGCCGACAGGCTGGCTCTGGAAACACCATATATTTT; CDR3 protein: CASSRQAGSGNTIYF
clone size: NA; J gene: TRBJ2-3; V gene: TRBV3-1/TRBV3-2; D gene: NA; CDR3 DNA: TGTGCCAGCAGCCGGTCGGGAGATAAGGCGCAGTATTTT; CDR3 protein: CASSRSGDKAQYF
clone size: once; J gene: TRBJ2-4; V gene: TRBV30; D gene: TRBD1; CDR3 DNA: TGTGCCTGGAGTCCCATGACGGACAGGGTTAAAAACATTCAGTACTTC; CDR3 protein: CAWSPMTDRVKNIQYF
clone size: NA; J gene: TRBJ1-3; V gene: TRBV9; D gene: NA; CDR3 DNA: TGTGCCAGCAGCGTAGACATTACTGGAAACACCATATATTTT; CDR3 protein: CASSVDITGNTIYF
clone size: few; J gene: TRBJ1-5; V gene: TRBV19; D gene: TRBD1; CDR3 DNA: TGTGCCAGTAACATACAGGGGGCGAGCAATCAGCCCCAGCATTTT; CDR3 protein: CASNIQGASNQPQHF
clone size: NA; J gene: TRBJ1-1; V gene: TRBV11-1; D gene: NA; CDR3 DNA: TGTGCCAGCAGTCAAAGGGGAAACAAGATAAACACTGAAGCTTTCTTT; CDR3 protein: CASSQRGNKINTEAFF
clone size: once; J gene: TRBJ1-3; V gene: TRBV5-1; D gene: NA; CDR3 DNA: TGCGCCAGCAGCTTAGGCGCACGGAGCACCATATATTTT; CDR3 protein: CASSLGARSTIYF
clone size: NA; J gene: TRBJ2-5; V gene: TRBV14; D gene: TRBD1; CDR3 DNA: TGTGCCAGCAGCCCGGGACAGGGGGCTCTTCAAGAGACCCAGTACTTC; CDR3 protein: CASSPGQGALQETQYF
clone size: NA; J gene: TRBJ2-5; V gene: TRBV5-1; D gene: NA; CDR3 DNA: TGCGCCAGCAGCTTAGGGACGGGGGACGAGACCCAGTACTTC; CDR3 protein: CASSLGTGDETQYF
clone size: NA; J gene: TRBJ1-1; V gene: TRBV30; D gene: NA; CDR3 DNA: TGTGCCTGGAGGGCAGGGAACACTGAAGCTTTCTTT; CDR3 protein: CAWRAGNTEAFF
clone size: NA; J gene: TRBJ2-7; V gene: TRBV18; D gene: TRBD2; CDR3 DNA: TGTGCCAGCGGCGGGGGTGCCACTCACTACGAGCAGTACTTC; CDR3 protein: CASGGGATHYEQYF
clone size: NA; J gene: TRBJ1-1; V gene: TRBV28; D gene: NA; CDR3 DNA: TGTGCCAGCAGAACTCGGGACATAACCCATCGGGGCACTGAAGCTTTCTTT; CDR3 protein: CASRTRDITHRGTEAFF
clone size: NA; J gene: TRBJ1-1; V gene: TRBV25-1; D gene: NA; CDR3 DNA: TGTGCCAGCAGTGAGGAGGGATACACTGAAGCTTTCTTT; CDR3 protein: CASSEEGYTEAFF
clone size: NA; J gene: TRBJ1-1; V gene: TRBV24-1; D gene: TRBD1; CDR3 DNA: TGTGCCACCTCCGCGGGGACAGGGACAGTGAACACTGAAGCTTTCTTT; CDR3 protein: CATSAGTGTVNTEAFF
clone size: NA; J gene: TRBJ1-1; V gene: TRBV3-1/TRBV3-2; D gene: NA; CDR3 DNA: TGTGCCAGCAGCTCTTCCGGGGGCACTGAAGCTTTCTTT; CDR3 protein: CASSSSGGTEAFF
clone size: NA; J gene: TRBJ2-3; V gene: TRBV7-9; D gene: NA; CDR3 DNA: TGTGCCAGCAGCTTACCAGGGGCAGATACGCAGTATTTT; CDR3 protein: CASSLPGADTQYF
clone size: once; J gene: TRBJ2-5; V gene: TRBV7-2; D gene: TRBD2; CDR3 DNA: TGTGCCAGCAGCTTTCAGCGGGGGCAAGAGACCCAGTACTTC; CDR3 protein: CASSFQRGQETQYF
clone size: once; J gene: TRBJ1-1; V gene: TRBV27; D gene: NA; CDR3 DNA: TGTGCCAGCAGTTTACGGGGGGCGGGCACTGAAGCTTTCTTT; CDR3 protein: CASSLRGAGTEAFF
clone size: NA; J gene: TRBJ1-6; V gene: TRBV30; D gene: TRBD1; CDR3 DNA: TGTGCCTGGAGTGTACTTAACAGGGGTTCACCCCTCCACTTT; CDR3 protein: CAWSVLNRGSPLHF
clone size: NA; J gene: TRBJ2-3; V gene: TRBV28; D gene: TRBD2; CDR3 DNA: TGTGCCAGCAGTTTTAGGACTAGCGGGAGGCTCACAGATACGCAGTATTTT; CDR3 protein: CASSFRTSGRLTDTQYF
clone size: NA; J gene: TRBJ1-2; V gene: TRBV9; D gene: TRBD1; CDR3 DNA: TGTGCCAGCAGCCTCCGGGACAGGGGAGTCTATGGCTACACCTTC; CDR3 protein: CASSLRDRGVYGYTF
clone size: NA; J gene: TRBJ1-3; V gene: TRBV30; D gene: NA; CDR3 DNA: TGTGCCTGGAGTGAAGGGGCCTTCTCGGGAAACACCATATATTTT; CDR3 protein: CAWSEGAFSGNTIYF
clone size: NA; J gene: TRBJ1-1; V gene: TRBV20-1; D gene: TRBD1; CDR3 DNA: TGCAGTGCTAGTTTGAAGGGGGCGCGGATCAAAGCTTTCTTT; CDR3 protein: CSASLKGARIKAFF